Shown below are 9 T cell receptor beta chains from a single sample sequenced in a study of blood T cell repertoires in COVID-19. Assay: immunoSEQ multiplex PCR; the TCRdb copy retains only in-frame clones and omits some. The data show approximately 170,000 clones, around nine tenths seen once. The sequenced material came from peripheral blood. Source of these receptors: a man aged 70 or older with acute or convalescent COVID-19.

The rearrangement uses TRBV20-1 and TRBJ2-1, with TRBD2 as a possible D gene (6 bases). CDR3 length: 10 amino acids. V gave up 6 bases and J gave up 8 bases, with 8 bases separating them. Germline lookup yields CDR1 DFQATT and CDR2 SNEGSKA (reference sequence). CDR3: CSARRDEQFF. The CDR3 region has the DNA TGCAGTGCCCGGAGGGATGAGCAGTTCTTC.

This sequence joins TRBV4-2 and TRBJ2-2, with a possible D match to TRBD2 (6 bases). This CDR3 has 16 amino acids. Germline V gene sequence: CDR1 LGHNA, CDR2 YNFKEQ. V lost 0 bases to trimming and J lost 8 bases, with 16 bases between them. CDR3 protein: CASSQDGEARRGELFF. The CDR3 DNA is TGTGCCAGCAGCCAAGATGGGGAGGCGCGGCGTGGGGAGCTGTTTTTT.

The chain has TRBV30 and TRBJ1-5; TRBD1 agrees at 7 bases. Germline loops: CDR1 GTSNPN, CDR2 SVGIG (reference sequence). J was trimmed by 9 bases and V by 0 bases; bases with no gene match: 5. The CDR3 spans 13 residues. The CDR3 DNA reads TGTGCCTGGAGTGTACTGGGACAGAGGCCCCAGCATTTT. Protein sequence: CAWSVLGQRPQHF.

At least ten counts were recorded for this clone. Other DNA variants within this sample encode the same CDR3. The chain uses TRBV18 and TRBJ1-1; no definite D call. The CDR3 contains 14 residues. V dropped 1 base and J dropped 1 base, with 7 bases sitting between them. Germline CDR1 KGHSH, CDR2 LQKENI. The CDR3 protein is CASSPQAGNTEAFF. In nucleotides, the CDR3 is TGTGCCAGCTCACCACAGGCAGGGAACACTGAAGCTTTCTTT.

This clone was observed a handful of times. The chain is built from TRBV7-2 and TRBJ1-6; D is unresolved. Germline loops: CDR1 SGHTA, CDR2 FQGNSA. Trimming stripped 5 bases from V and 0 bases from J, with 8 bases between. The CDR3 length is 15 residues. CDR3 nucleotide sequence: TGTGCCAGCAGCCCGGGTAGCTCCTATAATTCACCCCTCCACTTT. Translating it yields CASSPGSSYNSPLHF. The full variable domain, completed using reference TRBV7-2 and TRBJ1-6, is GAGVSQSPSNKVTEKGKDVELRCDPISGHTALYWYRQSLGQGLEFLIYFQGNSAPDKSGLPSDRFSAERTGGSVSTLTIQRTQQEDSAVYLCASSPGSSYNSPLHFGNGTRLTVT.

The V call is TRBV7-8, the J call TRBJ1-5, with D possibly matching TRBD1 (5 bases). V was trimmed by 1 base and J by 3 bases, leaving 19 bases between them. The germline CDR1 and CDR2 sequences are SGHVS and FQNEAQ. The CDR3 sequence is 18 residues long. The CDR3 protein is CASSLEVWGGGFNQPQHF. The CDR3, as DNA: TGTGCCAGCAGCTTAGAGGTGTGGGGCGGGGGGTTCAATCAGCCCCAGCATTTT.

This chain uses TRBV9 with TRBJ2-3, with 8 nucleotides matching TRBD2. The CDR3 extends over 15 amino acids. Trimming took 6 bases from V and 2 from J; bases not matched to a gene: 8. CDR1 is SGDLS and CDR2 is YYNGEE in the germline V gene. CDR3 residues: CASTPRGGPTDTQYF. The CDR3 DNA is TGTGCCAGCACCCCACGGGGGGGGCCCACAGATACGCAGTATTTT.

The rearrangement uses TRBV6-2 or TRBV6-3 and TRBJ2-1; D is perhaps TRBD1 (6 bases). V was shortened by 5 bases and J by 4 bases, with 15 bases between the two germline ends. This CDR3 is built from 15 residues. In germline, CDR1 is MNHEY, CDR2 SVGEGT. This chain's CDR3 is CASSIGQTFYNEQFF. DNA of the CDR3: TGTGCCAGCAGTATCGGACAGACATTTTACAATGAGCAGTTCTTC.

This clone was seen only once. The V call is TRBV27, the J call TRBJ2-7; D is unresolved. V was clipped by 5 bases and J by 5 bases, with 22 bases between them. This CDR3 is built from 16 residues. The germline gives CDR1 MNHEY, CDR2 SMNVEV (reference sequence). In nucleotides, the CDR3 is TGTGCCAGCAGTCCCCTTACCATACGCAATGCTAACGAGCAGTACTTC. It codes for CASSPLTIRNANEQYF.